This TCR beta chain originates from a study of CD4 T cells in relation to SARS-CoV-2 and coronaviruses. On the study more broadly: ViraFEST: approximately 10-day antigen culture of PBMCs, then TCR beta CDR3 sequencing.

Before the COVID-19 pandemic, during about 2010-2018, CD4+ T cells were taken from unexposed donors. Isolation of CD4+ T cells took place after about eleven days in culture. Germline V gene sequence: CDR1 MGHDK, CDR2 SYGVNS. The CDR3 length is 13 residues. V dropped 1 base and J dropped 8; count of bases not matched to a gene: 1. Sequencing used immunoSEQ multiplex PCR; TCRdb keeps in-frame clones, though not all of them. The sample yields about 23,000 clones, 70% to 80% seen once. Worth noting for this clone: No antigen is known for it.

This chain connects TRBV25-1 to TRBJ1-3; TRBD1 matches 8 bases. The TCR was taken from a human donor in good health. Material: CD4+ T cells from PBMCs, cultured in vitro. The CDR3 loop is CASSESRGHTIYF. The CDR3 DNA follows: TGTGCCAGCAGTGAATCCAGGGGGCACACCATATATTTT.